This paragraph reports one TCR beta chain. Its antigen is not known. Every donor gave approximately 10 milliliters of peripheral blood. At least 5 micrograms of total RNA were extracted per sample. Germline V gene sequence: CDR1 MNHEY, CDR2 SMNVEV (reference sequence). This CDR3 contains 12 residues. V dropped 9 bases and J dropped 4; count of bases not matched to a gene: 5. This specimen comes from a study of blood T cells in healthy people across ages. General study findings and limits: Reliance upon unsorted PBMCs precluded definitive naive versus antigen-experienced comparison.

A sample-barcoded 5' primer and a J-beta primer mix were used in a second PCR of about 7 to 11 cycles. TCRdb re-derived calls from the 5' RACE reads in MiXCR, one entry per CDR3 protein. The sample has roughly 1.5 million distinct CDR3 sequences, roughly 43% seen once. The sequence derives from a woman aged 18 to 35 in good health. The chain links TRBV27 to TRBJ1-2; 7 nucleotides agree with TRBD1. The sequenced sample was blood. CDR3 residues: CARDREGYGYTF. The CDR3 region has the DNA TGTGCCAGAGACAGGGAAGGCTATGGCTACACCTTC.